These T cell receptor beta chains were read from a single sample in a study of blood T cells in healthy people across ages. MiXCR, applied by TCRdb to the 5' RACE reads, yields one record per CDR3 protein. The sample records about 1.7 million distinct CDR3 sequences, about 30% being singletons. Sequenced material: blood. These TCRs come from a young woman in good health. Both conserved end residues are part of each CDR3. D genes are given only for firm matches. Expanded clones are given a class, and other clones once, few, many or no size at all.

TRBV28	NA	TRBJ2-7	NA	CASNLGPGDEQYF	TGTGCCAGCAACCTGGGGCCGGGCGACGAGCAGTACTTC
TRBV7-2	TRBD2	TRBJ2-7	few	CASSKRGGRGVVEQYF	TGTGCCAGCAGCAAACGGGGGGGACGAGGCGTCGTCGAGCAGTACTTC
TRBV7-6	NA	TRBJ1-4	NA	CASSLEGRKLFF	TGTGCCAGCAGCTTAGAGGGACGAAAACTGTTTTTT
TRBV5-1	NA	TRBJ2-1	NA	CARGLGRDEQFF	TGCGCCCGCGGCTTGGGGAGAGATGAGCAGTTCTTC
TRBV7-3	TRBD2	TRBJ2-5	many	CASSQEGTIVETQYF	TGTGCCAGCAGCCAAGAAGGGACTATCGTAGAGACCCAGTACTTC
TRBV7-2	TRBD2	TRBJ2-3	NA	CASSWTSGDTQYF	TGTGCCAGCAGCTGGACTAGCGGAGATACGCAGTATTTT
TRBV7-9	NA	TRBJ1-1	NA	CASALNTEAFF	TGTGCCAGCGCTCTAAACACTGAAGCTTTCTTT
TRBV30	TRBD2	TRBJ2-3	NA	CAWSVLTSSADTQYF	TGTGCCTGGAGTGTACTGACTAGCAGCGCAGATACGCAGTATTTT
TRBV20-1	TRBD2	TRBJ2-3	NA	CSPGGSGSLGTDTQYF	TGCAGCCCGGGTGGTAGCGGGAGTTTAGGCACAGATACGCAGTATTTT
TRBV20-1	NA	TRBJ1-1	NA	CSARDYRQGYTEAFF	TGCAGTGCTAGAGATTATCGGCAGGGCTACACTGAAGCTTTCTTT
TRBV29-1	TRBD1	TRBJ1-1	few	CSVGQGYLTEAFF	TGCAGCGTCGGACAGGGGTACCTCACTGAAGCTTTCTTT
TRBV15	TRBD1	TRBJ1-2	few	CATSRETGGGYTF	TGTGCCACCAGCAGAGAGACAGGGGGAGGCTACACCTTC
TRBV20-1	TRBD2	TRBJ2-1	few	CSARTGITSGQEQFF	TGCAGTGCCAGGACTGGGATCACTAGCGGGCAAGAGCAGTTCTTC
TRBV7-2	NA	TRBJ2-5	NA	CASSPLRGGLGETQYF	TGTGCCAGCAGCCCCTTGAGGGGGGGGCTAGGCGAGACCCAGTACTTC
TRBV9	TRBD1	TRBJ1-2	once	CVSSALQGEVDYGYTF	TGTGTCAGCAGCGCGCTACAGGGGGAGGTTGACTATGGCTACACCTTC
TRBV5-4	NA	TRBJ2-3	NA	CASSKDGTDTQYF	TGTGCCAGCAGCAAGGACGGGACAGATACGCAGTATTTT
TRBV3-1	NA	TRBJ1-6	NA	CASSQVRGNSPLHF	TGTGCCAGCAGCCAAGTCCGGGGGAATTCACCCCTCCACTTT
TRBV6-5	TRBD2	TRBJ2-1	NA	CANSPGVAGYNEQFF	TGTGCCAACAGCCCCGGGGTAGCGGGCTACAATGAGCAGTTCTTC
TRBV7-2	NA	TRBJ1-4	NA	CASSAPGARGVFF	TGTGCCAGCAGCGCTCCCGGGGCCCGGGGAGTGTTTTTT